The T cell receptor (beta chain) under discussion was sequenced for a study of blood T cells in healthy people across ages. This clonotype showed up many times. Per-sample PBMC isolation yielded at least 6 million cells. Every sample gave at least 5 micrograms of total RNA when it was extracted. CDR1 and CDR2 (germline): SGHRS, YFSETQ. V dropped 4 bases and J dropped 4; count of bases not matched to a gene: 9. The CDR3 totals 16 residues. Using a J-beta primer mix together with a sample-barcoded 5' primer, a second PCR was run for roughly 6 to 11 cycles. MiXCR was run by TCRdb on the 5' RACE reads, yielding one entry per CDR3 protein. The sample shows hundreds of thousands of distinct CDR3 sequences, around 32% of them seen only once.

This clonotype was sampled from an elderly woman in good health. Sequenced input: blood. The J gene is TRBJ2-1, the V gene TRBV5-1; 9 bases are a match to TRBD2. DNA of the CDR3: TGCGCCAGCAGCCCCCGAGCGGGGGGCTCATACAATGAGCAGTTCTTC. Residues: CASSPRAGGSYNEQFF.